This TCR beta chain was profiled in a study of cytomegalovirus exposure and HLA in healthy donors. This clone was recorded a few times. Its antigen is as yet unknown. Study-wide results and limits: Presence/absence analyses treated sequencing depth as roughly uniform across donors. In a later analysis, a missense DCLRE1C variant was linked to TCR beta V- and J-gene trimming.

Germline trimming cut 7 bases from V and 3 bases from J; bases unmatched to any gene: 6. The length of the CDR3 is 14 residues. The germline gives CDR1 LNHDA, CDR2 SQIVND (reference sequence). The PCR made use of 60 Vbeta and 13 Jbeta primers. TCRdb's copy holds only in-frame clones and misses some; the assay was immunoSEQ multiplex PCR. The sample consists of approximately 160,000 clones, around 72% of them appearing once. Participants comprised healthy donors of bone marrow. The receptor's source is a man in his fifties or sixties in good health and CMV-seronegative. Material: PBMCs. This sequence joins TRBV19 and TRBJ1-2, with TRBD1 identical over 9 bases. CDR3 loop: CASNPDRGDYGYTF. The DNA for the CDR3 is TGTGCCAGTAATCCGGACAGGGGTGACTATGGCTACACCTTC.